Each of the 28 T cell receptor beta chains below was sequenced from the same sample in a study of blood T cell repertoires in COVID-19. Some clones are missing from TCRdb's copy, which holds only in-frame ones; the method was immunoSEQ multiplex PCR. Altogether about 250,000 clones are present, roughly 80% being singletons, with the ten largest covering roughly 10%. The sample consisted of peripheral blood. These TCRs come from an elderly man with acute or convalescent COVID-19.

J is TRBJ1-5 and V is TRBV18; the D gene is possibly TRBD1 (5 bases). The CDR3 extends over 13 amino acids. Germline loops: CDR1 KGHSH, CDR2 LQKENI. Trimming removed 2 bases at V and 7 bases at J, with 9 bases between. The CDR3 bases are TGTGCCAGCTCACCAGGGGCGCAGCAGCCCCAGCATTTT. Its protein product is CASSPGAQQPQHF. The entire variable domain, with the rest obtained from reference TRBV18 and TRBJ1-5, is as follows: NAGVMQNPRHLVRRRGQEARLRCSPMKGHSHVYWYRQLPEEGLKFMVYLQKENIIDESGMPKERFSAEFPKEGPSILRIQQVVRGDSAAYFCASSPGAQQPQHFGDGTRLSIL.

The V and J genes are TRBV6-1 and TRBJ1-5; D gene uncertain. CDR1 is MNHNS and CDR2 is SASEGT in the germline V gene. V lost 1 base and J lost 4, with 8 bases in between. This CDR3 has 14 residues. In nucleotides, the CDR3 is TGTGCCAGCAGTGAAGGACTGAATAATCAGCCCCAGCATTTT. Residues: CASSEGLNNQPQHF.

This clone has just a few counts. The genes are TRBV7-9 and TRBJ1-1, with D possibly matching TRBD1 (5 bases). Germline CDR1 is SEHNR and CDR2 is FQNEAQ (reference sequence). Trimming took off 1 base at V and 10 bases at J, with 13 bases between the two ends. The length of the CDR3 is 13 residues. This chain's CDR3 is CASSLEAWGGAFF. The DNA for the CDR3 is TGTGCCAGCAGCTTAGAAGCGTGGGGGGGAGCTTTCTTT.

The chain combines TRBV3-1 (or the pseudogene TRBV3-2) with TRBJ1-3; D is unclear. The CDR3 sequence is 12 residues long. V dropped 2 bases and J dropped 4 bases, with 3 bases sitting between them. Germline V CDR1 and CDR2: LGHDT, YNNKEL (reference sequence). This CDR3 reads CASSQRGNTIYF. The CDR3, as DNA: TGTGCCAGCAGCCAACGGGGAAACACCATATATTTT.

The chain is built from TRBV27 and TRBJ2-7, with D possibly TRBD2 on 6 matching bases. CDR3 length: 15 residues. The V end lost 6 bases, the J end lost 0 bases, and 15 bases lay between the germline ends. CDR1 is MNHEY and CDR2 is SMNVEV in the germline V gene (reference sequence). CDR3 residues: CASRPEGLLSYEQYF. DNA for the CDR3: TGTGCCAGCAGACCAGAGGGACTCCTCTCCTACGAGCAGTACTTC.

This chain links TRBV5-1 with TRBJ2-6, with a possible D match to TRBD2 (5 bases). CDR1 is SGHRS and CDR2 is YFSETQ in the germline V gene. The CDR3 sequence is 16 residues long. V was cut by 1 base and J by 2 bases, with 10 bases left in between. The CDR3 is CASSLIPGTGANVLTF. The CDR3 DNA is TGCGCCAGCAGCTTGATTCCGGGGACTGGGGCCAACGTCCTGACTTTC.

The V call is TRBV19, the J call TRBJ2-2; 9 nucleotides agree with TRBD2. J gave up 0 bases and V 5 bases, and 7 bases lay outside the gene matches. From germline, CDR1 is LNHDA and CDR2 SQIVND (reference sequence). This CDR3 spans 17 amino acids. The CDR3 protein is CASSGLAGRSNTGELFF. As DNA, the CDR3 is TGTGCCAGTAGTGGGCTAGCGGGGAGGTCGAACACCGGGGAGCTGTTTTTT. Variable domain in full (rest from reference TRBV19 and TRBJ2-2): DGGITQSPKYLFRKEGQNVTLSCEQNLNHDAMYWYRQDPGQGLRLIYYSQIVNDFQKGDIAEGYSVSREKKESFPLTVTSAQKNPTAFYLCASSGLAGRSNTGELFFGEGSRLTVL.

In this sample, this clone turned up a few times. This chain links TRBV18 with TRBJ2-7, with TRBD2 matching 13 bases. With 1 base clipped from V and 1 base from J, the junction kept 7 bases outside the gene matches. From germline, CDR1 is KGHSH and CDR2 LQKENI. This CDR3 has 18 residues. The chain's CDR3 is CASSPRGLAGVVSYEQYF. CDR3 DNA: TGTGCCAGCTCACCACGAGGACTAGCGGGAGTAGTTTCCTACGAGCAGTACTTC. Combining the CDR3 with reference TRBV18 and TRBJ2-7 gives the whole variable domain NAGVMQNPRHLVRRRGQEARLRCSPMKGHSHVYWYRQLPEEGLKFMVYLQKENIIDESGMPKERFSAEFPKEGPSILRIQQVVRGDSAAYFCASSPRGLAGVVSYEQYFGPGTRLTVT.

The chain links TRBV19 to TRBJ1-1, with 7 nucleotides matching TRBD1. V shed 6 bases, J shed 11 bases, and the junction held 15 bases outside the gene matches. The CDR3 is made up of 14 amino acids. The V gene's germline CDR1 is LNHDA and CDR2 SQIVND (reference sequence). The DNA of the CDR3 is TGTGCCAGTAGCTTAGGGACAGAGGCCTTGAACGCTTTCTTT. It yields the protein CASSLGTEALNAFF. The full variable domain, its missing parts supplied by reference TRBV19 and TRBJ1-1, is DGGITQSPKYLFRKEGQNVTLSCEQNLNHDAMYWYRQDPGQGLRLIYYSQIVNDFQKGDIAEGYSVSREKKESFPLTVTSAQKNPTAFYLCASSLGTEALNAFFGQGTRLTVV.

The sample holds a few counts of this clone. V gene TRBV7-6 combines with J gene TRBJ2-5; TRBD1 aligns across 7 bases. This CDR3 is built from 15 residues. With V trimmed by 5 bases and J by 1 base, 7 bases remained unmatched. Germline lookup yields CDR1 SGHVS and CDR2 FNYEAQ. Written as DNA, the CDR3 is TGTGCCAGCAGCCCAGTATACAGGGGCCAAGAGACCCAGTACTTC. Translated, it gives CASSPVYRGQETQYF.

This clone was seen a single time. CDR3 in DNA: TGTGCCAGCTCACCAGGGGGTAACAGGGTTAGCACTGAAGCTTTCTTT. Translation: CASSPGGNRVSTEAFF. The chain recombines TRBV18 with TRBJ1-1, with D possibly being TRBD1 (6 bases). This CDR3 has 16 residues. V was cut by 2 bases and J by 4 bases, with 17 bases left in between. Per germline, CDR1 KGHSH and CDR2 LQKENI.

CDR3 sequence (DNA): TGTGCCAGCAGCGTACCGGGACAGGGATTGGATAGCAATCAGCCCCAGCATTTT. As protein: CASSVPGQGLDSNQPQHF. The V and J genes are TRBV2 and TRBJ1-5; 9 positions match TRBD1. The V gene's germline CDR1 is SNHLY and CDR2 FYNNEI. Trimming took 6 bases from V and 0 from J; bases not matched to a gene: 12. CDR3 length: 18 amino acids.

The V gene is TRBV7-9, the J gene TRBJ2-3, with 7 bases fitting TRBD1. The V gene's germline CDR1 is SEHNR and CDR2 FQNEAQ (reference sequence). CDR3 length equals 15 residues. The ends lost 5 bases at V and 4 bases at J; junction bases unmatched: 9. This CDR3 is CASSPGTASADTQYF. CDR3 in DNA: TGTGCCAGCAGCCCCGGGACAGCGAGCGCAGATACGCAGTATTTT.

V and J are TRBV4-2 and TRBJ1-4, with a possible D match to TRBD1 (5 bases). The germline V and J ends were trimmed by 0 bases and 7 bases, with 9 bases remaining between them. CDR1 and CDR2 (germline): LGHNA, YNFKEQ. The CDR3 spans 14 residues. The CDR3 protein is CASSQDRVGEKLFF. CDR3 bases: TGTGCCAGCAGCCAAGACAGGGTTGGTGAAAAACTGTTTTTT.

The chain uses TRBV28 and TRBJ1-1; possibly TRBD1 for D (5 bases). Trimming took off 6 bases at V and 14 bases at J, with 19 bases between the two ends. The germline V gene has CDR1 MDHEN and CDR2 SYDVKM. The CDR3 has 12 amino acids. In DNA, the CDR3 is TGTGCCAGCAGGTCGGAGCTGGGGCCTGTCTTCTTT. Its translation: CASRSELGPVFF.

This sequence joins TRBV19 and TRBJ1-4, with D hard to call. V gave up 1 base and J gave up 4 bases, with 10 bases separating them. The V gene's germline CDR1 is LNHDA and CDR2 SQIVND (reference sequence). The CDR3 totals 15 residues. The CDR3 spells CASSIVRQVNEKLFF. The DNA for the CDR3 is TGTGCCAGTAGTATAGTACGGCAGGTTAATGAAAAACTGTTTTTT. The full variable domain, rest sourced from reference TRBV19 and TRBJ1-4, is DGGITQSPKYLFRKEGQNVTLSCEQNLNHDAMYWYRQDPGQGLRLIYYSQIVNDFQKGDIAEGYSVSREKKESFPLTVTSAQKNPTAFYLCASSIVRQVNEKLFFGSGTQLSVL.

The chain carries TRBV27 and TRBJ1-5; D is uncertain. The CDR3 spans 15 residues. The germline V gene has CDR1 MNHEY and CDR2 SMNVEV (reference sequence). The V gene lost 6 bases and the J gene lost 12 bases, with 24 bases spanning the gap. The CDR3 sequence is CASSLTWESDQDQHF. The CDR3 DNA follows: TGTGCCAGCAGCCTTACTTGGGAGAGCGATCAGGACCAGCATTTT.

The chain has TRBV9 and TRBJ1-3; D is unresolved. This CDR3 has 14 residues. Germline assignment: CDR1 SGDLS and CDR2 YYNGEE. V lost 0 bases to trimming and J lost 2 bases, with 6 bases between them. The CDR3 protein is CASSVGRAGNTIYF. CDR3 in DNA: TGTGCCAGCAGCGTAGGAAGAGCTGGAAACACCATATATTTT.

As DNA, the CDR3 is TGTGCCACCAGCAGAAGGGACAGGCCGCCTCTTAACTATGGCTACACCTTC. Translated: CATSRRDRPPLNYGYTF. The J gene is TRBJ1-2, the V gene TRBV15; TRBD1 aligns across 8 bases. The CDR3 spans 17 residues. Losses at the gene ends were 2 bases for V and 1 base for J; bases not matched to a gene: 9. Per the germline V gene, CDR1 is LNHNV and CDR2 is YYDKDF (reference sequence).

This chain connects TRBV28 to TRBJ2-7; unclear D gene. The CDR3 runs 16 residues. V was clipped by 6 bases and J by 2 bases, with 20 bases between them. Germline V lookup: CDR1 MDHEN, CDR2 SYDVKM. CDR3 bases: TGTGCCAGCAGACCTTTTACGTGGATCGACACCTACGAGCAGTACTTC. As protein: CASRPFTWIDTYEQYF.

This sequence joins TRBV7-8 and TRBJ1-2, with TRBD1 identical over 7 bases. V shed 5 bases, J shed 7 bases, and the junction held 13 bases outside the gene matches. The CDR3 length is 15 residues. Germline CDR1 is SGHVS and CDR2 is FQNEAQ. In DNA form, the CDR3 reads TGTGCCAGCAGCCCCCAACAGGGGATGATGGCTGGCTACACCTTC. It is translated as CASSPQQGMMAGYTF. The whole variable domain, remainder taken from reference TRBV7-8 and TRBJ1-2, is GAGVSQSPRYKVAKRGQDVALRCDPISGHVSLFWYQQALGQGPEFLTYFQNEAQLDKSGLPSDRFFAERPEGSVSTLKIQRTQQEDSAVYLCASSPQQGMMAGYTFGSGTRLTVV.

A single count supports this clone. The rearrangement uses TRBV7-2 and TRBJ2-7; TRBD2 agrees at 14 bases. The trim removed 4 bases at V and 9 bases at J, leaving 8 bases unmatched. Germline CDR1 and CDR2: SGHTA and FQGNSA. CDR3 size: 15 residues. CDR3 bases: TGTGCCAGCAGCTCCCCGGGACTAGCGGGAGCCGGGCAGTACTTC. Translated, it gives CASSSPGLAGAGQYF.

This CDR3 reads CASSAWTSGGTEQYF. In DNA form, the CDR3 reads TGTGCCAGCAGCGCATGGACTAGCGGGGGAACTGAGCAGTACTTC. The chain couples TRBV11-2 to TRBJ2-7; TRBD2 aligns across 13 bases. CDR1 and CDR2 from the germline V gene are SGHAT and FQNNGV. The CDR3 spans 15 residues. V gave up 5 bases and J gave up 7 bases; unmatched junction bases: 8.

The rearrangement joins TRBV6-5 to TRBJ1-1; no firm D call. The CDR3 spans 15 residues. Trimming cost V 0 bases and J 1 base, with 9 bases left between them. Germline assignment: CDR1 MNHEY and CDR2 SVGAGI. The CDR3 here is CASSYSAVQNTEAFF. CDR3 in DNA: TGTGCCAGCAGTTACTCGGCGGTACAGAACACTGAAGCTTTCTTT.

The chain joins TRBV5-8 to TRBJ1-4; 7 bases match TRBD1. CDR3 length equals 15 residues. Germline-derived CDR1 and CDR2 are SGHTS and YDEGEE. V gave up 5 bases and J gave up 8 bases; unmatched junction bases: 12. In DNA, the CDR3 is TGTGCCAGCAGGCGGGCCGGGACAGCATCAGAAAAACTGTTTTTT. Its protein product is CASRRAGTASEKLFF. Complete variable domain (other parts from reference TRBV5-8 and TRBJ1-4): EAGVTQSPTHLIKTRGQQATLRCSPISGHTSVYWYQQALGLGLQFLLWYDEGEERNRGNFPPRFSGRQFPNYSSELNVNALELEDSALYLCASRRAGTASEKLFFGSGTQLSVL.

The V call is TRBV5-4, the J call TRBJ2-2, with D possibly matching TRBD2 (6 bases). V dropped 3 bases and J dropped 4 bases, with 13 bases sitting between them. There are 15 residues in the CDR3. Germline V gives CDR1 SGHNT, CDR2 YYREEE (reference sequence). This CDR3 reads CASSSGGVSTGELFF. CDR3 bases: TGTGCCAGCAGCTCAGGCGGGGTGAGCACCGGGGAGCTGTTTTTT.

The chain joins TRBV6-4 to TRBJ2-4, with D possibly matching TRBD1 (5 bases). V lost 4 bases, J lost 0 bases, and 7 bases lay in between. This CDR3 has 14 residues. The germline V gene encodes CDR1 MRHNA and CDR2 SNTAGT. The CDR3 region has the DNA TGTGCCAGCAGTGGACAGCTAGCCAAAAACATTCAGTACTTC. Amino acid sequence: CASSGQLAKNIQYF.

This clone was recorded only once. V gene TRBV2 combines with J gene TRBJ2-5, with D possibly matching TRBD1 (5 bases). CDR1 and CDR2 from the germline V gene are SNHLY and FYNNEI. The CDR3 is 15 residues long. With 7 bases removed from V and 3 bases from J, the gap between germline ends came to 18 bases. Here the CDR3 reads CASTSTVTVEETQYF. The DNA for the CDR3 is TGTGCCAGCACTTCAACCGTGACAGTAGAAGAGACCCAGTACTTC.